One and the same sample provided the 21 T cell receptor beta chains below, sequenced in a study of kidney transplant recipient with SARS-CoV-2 infection. In TCRdb, the reads were re-called with MiXCR into one record per CDR3 protein. Here the sample spans roughly 250,000 distinct CDR3 sequences, more than 25% being singletons. The sequences come from a blood sample, collected at baseline and on roughly day 110 from a kidney transplant recipient. These receptors came from a male patient in his thirties who had COVID-19 and was a kidney transplant recipient. The graft donor may have given rise to some T cells.

This clonotype has ten or more counts. The chain recombines TRBV30 with TRBJ1-2, with D unclear. CDR1 GTSNPN and CDR2 SVGIG come from the germline V gene (reference sequence). CDR3 length: 13 amino acids. V dropped 1 base and J dropped 2 bases, with 8 bases sitting between them. The CDR3 sequence is CAWSGKENYGYTF. In DNA form, the CDR3 reads TGTGCCTGGAGTGGGAAAGAGAACTATGGCTACACCTTC.

This clonotype was seen only a few times. The rearrangement joins TRBV2 to TRBJ2-1; 9 positions agree with TRBD2. This CDR3 is built from 15 residues. J lost 8 bases, V lost 4 bases, and 9 bases had no gene match. Germline V gene data show CDR1 as SNHLY and CDR2 as FYNNEI. DNA of the CDR3: TGTGCCAGCAGTGCGTTGTCTAGCGGGATTTATGAGCAGTTCTTC. Residues: CASSALSSGIYEQFF.

This clonotype was counted only a few times. The chain employs TRBV29-1 and TRBJ2-1, with TRBD1 matching over 9 bases. The CDR3 length is 15 residues. Germline CDR1 reads SQVTM; CDR2 reads ANQGSEA. V was pared by 5 bases and J by 1 base, with 6 bases of the junction left unmatched. CDR3 protein: CSVTGGQGSYNEQFF. CDR3 bases: TGCAGCGTTACCGGGGGACAGGGTTCCTACAATGAGCAGTTCTTC.

Ten or more counts support this clonotype. The chain combines TRBV6-6 with TRBJ2-7; possible D gene TRBD2, 6 bases. The CDR3 runs 13 residues. V dropped 8 bases and J dropped 2 bases, with 13 bases sitting between them. In germline, CDR1 is MNHNY, CDR2 SVGAGI (reference sequence). This CDR3 is CASQTREAYEQYF. CDR3 nucleotides: TGTGCCAGCCAAACCAGGGAGGCCTACGAGCAGTACTTC.

A remark on this clonotype: A much larger clonotype is one base distant, so this may be a read error. Likely a read error: the CDR3 ends without its conserved phenylalanine or tryptophan. CDR3 coding DNA: TGCGCCAGCAGGGGACAGGGGGCGGGGAACTATGGCTACACCCTC. This gives the protein CASRGQGAGNYGYTL. The chain employs TRBV10-1 and TRBJ1-2; TRBD1 agrees at 12 bases. Germline V lookup: CDR1 WNHNN, CDR2 SYGVQD (reference sequence). V shed 6 bases and J 2 bases; nucleotides not matched to a gene: 4. The CDR3 has 15 amino acids.

This clonotype appeared many times. This sequence joins TRBV20-1 and TRBJ1-2; D unresolved. Looked up from germline, CDR1 is DFQATT and CDR2 is SNEGSKA (reference sequence). Trimming stripped 4 bases from V and 4 bases from J, with 22 bases between. This CDR3 has 16 residues. The CDR3 spells CSAIGVLFRKTYGYTF. The DNA of the CDR3 is TGCAGTGCTATCGGCGTGCTGTTTCGAAAGACCTATGGCTACACCTTC.

This clonotype was found many times. The gene calls are TRBV28 and TRBJ2-1, with 9 bases aligning to TRBD1. The CDR3 covers 13 residues. Germline-derived CDR1 and CDR2 are MDHEN and SYDVKM. J lost 7 bases, V lost 6 bases, and 4 bases had no gene match. The CDR3 protein is CASRDRGWNEQFF. The CDR3 DNA reads TGTGCCAGCAGGGACAGGGGCTGGAATGAGCAGTTCTTC.

This clonotype was counted ten times or more. The V and J genes are TRBV7-4 and TRBJ1-2; unclear D gene. CDR3 length: 17 amino acids. CDR1 SGHVT and CDR2 SQSDAQ come from the germline V gene. The V gene lost 4 bases and the J gene lost 4 bases, with 22 bases spanning the gap. The CDR3 is CASSYFDSARKTYGYTF. The CDR3 DNA reads as TGTGCCAGCAGCTATTTTGATTCAGCTCGAAAGACCTATGGCTACACCTTC.

Details on this clonotype: A much larger clone is a single base away; this may be a read error. This sequence joins TRBV12-5 and TRBJ1-5; 7 bases match TRBD1. Trimming removed 4 bases from V and 3 bases from J; junction bases left unmatched: 6. The CDR3 totals 15 residues. Germline V gives CDR1 LGHNT, CDR2 FRNRAP. This chain's CDR3 is CASGSQTGANQPQHF. The CDR3 nucleotides read TGTGCTAGTGGTTCTCAAACAGGGGCCAATCAGCCCCAGCATTTT.

In this sample, this clonotype turned up many times. V is TRBV6-1 and J is TRBJ1-2; D perhaps matches TRBD1 (6 bases). Germline CDR1 reads MNHNS; CDR2 reads SASEGT. The CDR3 is made up of 15 amino acids. V lost 2 bases and J lost 7, with 17 bases in between. Written as DNA, the CDR3 is TGTGCCAGCAGTGAACTAACAGGGTCCCCTTCTGGCTACACCTTC. Its protein is CASSELTGSPSGYTF.

With respect to this clonotype: It is likely a read error, because the conserved phenylalanine at the end of the CDR3 is missing. V usage is TRBV2 and J usage is TRBJ1-1; D perhaps matches TRBD1 (6 bases). This CDR3 has 15 amino acids. Germline CDR1 reads SNHLY; CDR2 reads FYNNEI. V was clipped by 4 bases and J by 11 bases, with 23 bases between them. In nucleotides, the CDR3 is TGTGCCAGCAGTGCAATCTCGACAGGAACCCGTGAGGCTTTCCTT. Protein sequence: CASSAISTGTREAFL.

The sample holds many counts of this clonotype. This rearrangement joins TRBV6-5 to TRBJ1-4, with D unresolved. V lost 2 bases and J 5 bases, leaving 6 bases between the germline ends. The CDR3 has 13 amino acids. Germline-derived CDR1 and CDR2 are MNHEY and SVGAGI. Written as DNA, the CDR3 is TGTGCCAGCAGTTACAGGATAAATGAAAAACTGTTTTTT. Residues: CASSYRINEKLFF.

This clonotype occurred many times. The chain is built from TRBV5-1 and TRBJ2-1; TRBD1 matches at 7 bases. Trimming cost V 6 bases and J 5 bases; bases outside gene matches: 8. CDR1 SGHRS and CDR2 YFSETQ come from the germline V gene. CDR3 length: 14 residues. CDR3 residues: CASTRLGTDNEQFF. In DNA, the CDR3 is TGCGCCAGCACCCGGCTTGGGACAGACAATGAGCAGTTCTTC.

On this clonotype: A much larger clonotype is one base distant, so this may be a read error. J is TRBJ2-7 and V is TRBV6-4, with 8 positions matching TRBD2. Germline V gene lookup returns CDR1 MRHNA and CDR2 SNTAGT. CDR3 length: 16 amino acids. The CDR3 DNA follows: TGTACCAGCAGTGACTCCTTGCGGGAGGCCCCCCTCGAGCAGTACTTC. Its protein product is CTSSDSLREAPLEQYF.

This clonotype was counted a few times. The rearrangement uses TRBV14 and TRBJ2-1, with 8 bases fitting TRBD2. Germline loops: CDR1 SGHDN, CDR2 FVKESK. After removal of 4 bases from V and 10 bases from J, the junction contained 9 bases not matched to a gene. This CDR3 comprises 14 residues. The CDR3 nucleotides read TGTGCCAGCAGCCCTCTAGGACTAGCAAACGAGCAGTTCTTC. Translating gives CASSPLGLANEQFF.

This clonotype was observed many times. The chain is built from TRBV7-9 and TRBJ2-2; TRBD2 matches at 7 bases. J lost 6 bases, V lost 4 bases, and 8 bases had no gene match. Germline-derived CDR1 and CDR2 are SEHNR and FQNEAQ (reference sequence). CDR3 length: 15 amino acids. The CDR3 region has the DNA TGTGCCAGCAGCTGGGGCGGGAGTGTGTCCGGGGAGCTGTTTTTT. Residues: CASSWGGSVSGELFF.

In its sample, this clonotype was seen many times. The rearrangement joins TRBV12-3 or TRBV12-4 to TRBJ1-2, with D hard to call. The V and J ends lost 3 bases and 4 bases respectively, with 21 bases between them. The length of the CDR3 is 17 residues. CDR3 residues: CASSFAITAGKTYGYTF. CDR3 bases: TGTGCCAGCAGTTTTGCCATCACAGCAGGAAAGACCTATGGCTACACCTTC.

On this clonotype itself: A much bigger clone sits one base away, suggesting this may be a read error. In DNA, the CDR3 is TGTGCCGGCAGCATTGGAGATGAATCTCGAAAGACCTATGGCTACACCTTC. As protein: CAGSIGDESRKTYGYTF. The genes are TRBV7-6 and TRBJ1-2; D not resolved. The CDR3 is made up of 17 amino acids. Germline V gene lookup returns CDR1 SGHVS and CDR2 FNYEAQ.

About this clonotype: A much larger clone lies one base from this, so it may be a read error. V and J are TRBV6-5 and TRBJ1-3; maybe TRBD1 (5 bases). The CDR3 length is 14 residues. V lost 6 bases and J 5 bases, leaving 14 bases between the germline ends. Germline CDR1 and CDR2: MNHEY and SVGAGI. The CDR3 DNA is TGTGCCAGCAGACGCGGGGCCGGGAGAAACACCATATATTTT. Its translation is CASRRGAGRNTIYF.

In this sample, this clonotype turned up a few times. A read error may be the cause here, since a much bigger clone is one base away. The V and J genes are TRBV6-1 and TRBJ1-5; 8 bases map to TRBD1. CDR1 MNHNS and CDR2 SASEGT come from the germline V gene. The length of the CDR3 is 16 residues. V lost 2 bases and J lost 4; bases outside the gene matches: 7. The CDR3 region has the DNA TGTGCCAGCAGTGAAACCTTCTGGACAGGGAATCAGCCCCAGCATTTT. Its protein is CASSETFWTGNQPQHF.

The count of this clonotype is one. One junction end does not reproduce the germline sequence, and a read error may be involved. The chain links TRBV3-1 to TRBJ1-2; D call uncertain. The CDR3 has 17 residues. CDR1 is LGHDT and CDR2 is YNNKEL in the germline V gene (reference sequence). CDR3 loop: CASSGSVTLRKTYGSTF. CDR3 DNA: TGTGCCAGCAGCGGAAGCGTCACCCTTCGAAAGACCTATGGCTCCACCTTC.